The 23 T cell receptor beta chains reported below all come from one sample, sequenced in a study of persistence of HIV-infected CD4 T cells. An overlapping HIV-1 Gag peptide pool stimulated these cells at roughly 1 ug/peptide/mL. CD40L-negative CD69-negative CD45RO-high memory CD4+ T cells were sorted as populations depleted of antigen-responding cells. Sequencing used immunoSEQ version 4 in survey mode. Here immunoSEQ multiplex PCR was the method, and the copy in TCRdb shows in-frame clones only, minus some. The sample has about 36,000 clones, more than 70% seen once. These receptors lack a known antigen. The sample was cultured CD4+ T cells from PBMCs, taken from a patient who received antiretroviral therapy. All receptors derive from an adult with HIV. The donor label of this sample is uncertain.

This chain links TRBV2 with TRBJ1-1; unclear D gene. CDR1 is SNHLY, CDR2 FYNNEI, per germline. V was pared by 5 bases and J by 4 bases, with 11 bases between. This CDR3 has 13 amino acids. The CDR3 DNA is TGTGCCAGCAGTATCAGTGGTATCACTGAAGCTTTCTTT. Residues: CASSISGITEAFF.

J is TRBJ1-5 and V is TRBV2; 8 bases align to TRBD1. The CDR3 consists of 15 residues. J lost 5 bases, V lost 3 bases, and 6 bases had no gene match. Germline CDR1 SNHLY, CDR2 FYNNEI. The CDR3 nucleotides are TGTGCCAGCAGTGATCAGGGGGCTACGGATCAGCCCCAGCATTTT. Its protein product is CASSDQGATDQPQHF.

The V call is TRBV7-9, the J call TRBJ2-7; 8 bases are shared with TRBD1. The CDR3 consists of 13 residues. The V segment lost 4 bases and the J segment 6 bases; nucleotides outside the gene matches: 5. Looked up from germline, CDR1 is SEHNR and CDR2 is FQNEAQ (reference sequence). CDR3 loop: CASSSIDRGEQYF. The CDR3 DNA is TGTGCCAGCAGCTCAATCGACAGGGGCGAGCAGTACTTC.

The chain links TRBV5-1 to TRBJ2-2; 11 nucleotides line up with TRBD1. Germline V gene sequence: CDR1 SGHRS, CDR2 YFSETQ. The CDR3 length is 16 residues. J was trimmed by 5 bases and V by 3 bases; bases with no gene match: 6. This CDR3 reads CASSWTGTGGTGELFF. As DNA, the CDR3 is TGCGCCAGCAGCTGGACCGGGACAGGGGGGACCGGGGAGCTGTTTTTT.

This rearrangement joins TRBV6-5 to TRBJ2-7, with D possibly matching TRBD1 (6 bases). V gave up 6 bases and J gave up 2 bases, with 17 bases separating them. From germline, CDR1 is MNHEY and CDR2 SVGAGI. This CDR3 has 15 residues. CDR3 bases: TGTGCCAGCAGATGGGGTACAGGGCGTGCCTACGAGCAGTACTTC. Protein: CASRWGTGRAYEQYF.

This rearrangement joins TRBV30 to TRBJ1-5; D is undetermined. V lost 0 bases to trimming and J lost 0 bases, with 12 bases between them. This CDR3 has 16 amino acids. Germline assignment: CDR1 GTSNPN and CDR2 SVGIG (reference sequence). CDR3 in DNA: TGTGCCTGGAGTGTAGGCAGGTCCCTTAGCAATCAGCCCCAGCATTTT. Translation: CAWSVGRSLSNQPQHF.

The CDR3 bases are TGTGCCAGTGCCTACAGGGGGACCGGGGAGCTGTTTTTT. This translates into CASAYRGTGELFF. This rearrangement joins TRBV19 to TRBJ2-2; 8 nucleotides line up with TRBD1. Germline CDR1 reads LNHDA; CDR2 reads SQIVND (reference sequence). This CDR3 spans 13 amino acids. J lost 5 bases, V lost 8 bases, and 4 bases had no gene match.

This chain joins TRBV6-6 and TRBJ1-4; D ambiguous. The CDR3 covers 12 residues. Trimming pared 0 bases from V and 8 bases from J, leaving 4 bases between. Germline CDR1 is MNHNY and CDR2 is SVGAGI (reference sequence). The CDR3 DNA reads TGTGCCAGCAGTTACTCAAACGAAAAACTGTTTTTT. Translated, it gives CASSYSNEKLFF.

The chain employs TRBV18 and TRBJ2-7; D is unresolved. The CDR3 is 17 residues long. Deletions cut 6 bases from V and 0 bases from J, with 21 bases between. The germline gives CDR1 KGHSH, CDR2 LQKENI. The CDR3 bases are TGTGCCAGCTCCCCCACTCGCCAGATCAAGAGCTCCTACGAGCAGTACTTC. It codes for CASSPTRQIKSSYEQYF. Variable domain in full (rest from reference TRBV18 and TRBJ2-7): NAGVMQNPRHLVRRRGQEARLRCSPMKGHSHVYWYRQLPEEGLKFMVYLQKENIIDESGMPKERFSAEFPKEGPSILRIQQVVRGDSAAYFCASSPTRQIKSSYEQYFGPGTRLTVT.

The chain carries TRBV6-5 and TRBJ1-4, with 7 positions matching TRBD1. Looked up from germline, CDR1 is MNHEY and CDR2 is SVGAGI. The CDR3 extends over 15 amino acids. The J segment lost 0 bases and the V segment lost 6 bases, leaving 4 bases of the junction unmatched. DNA of the CDR3: TGTGCCAGCAGAGGGACAGACTCAACTAATGAAAAACTGTTTTTT. It codes for CASRGTDSTNEKLFF.

This clone was picked up a small number of times. The rearrangement joins TRBV3-1 (or the pseudogene TRBV3-2) to TRBJ1-6; D gene uncertain. This CDR3 has 16 amino acids. Trimming stripped 1 base from V and 9 bases from J, with 16 bases between. CDR1 is LGHDT and CDR2 is YNNKEL in the germline V gene (reference sequence). The CDR3 sequence is CASSQGQGGRISPLHF. The CDR3, as DNA: TGTGCCAGCAGCCAAGGACAAGGTGGGAGGATTTCACCCCTCCACTTT.

V and J are TRBV5-1 and TRBJ1-1, with D unresolved. There are 13 residues in the CDR3. V was trimmed by 4 bases and J by 6 bases, leaving 13 bases between them. Germline V gives CDR1 SGHRS, CDR2 YFSETQ. In DNA, the CDR3 is TGCGCCAGCAGCGGAAATGGCCTGGCTGAAGCTTTCTTT. Residues: CASSGNGLAEAFF. Full variable domain (rest looked up from reference TRBV5-1 and TRBJ1-1): KAGVTQTPRYLIKTRGQQVTLSCSPISGHRSVSWYQQTPGQGLQFLFEYFSETQRNKGNFPGRFSGRQFSNSRSEMNVSTLELGDSALYLCASSGNGLAEAFFGQGTRLTVV.

The V and J genes are TRBV19 and TRBJ1-2; possible D gene TRBD1, 6 bases. CDR1 is LNHDA, CDR2 SQIVND, per germline (reference sequence). Trimming shortened V by 7 bases and J by 4 bases, and 16 bases separated the two germline ends. The CDR3 length is 14 residues. CDR3 region: CASTVGARGYGYTF. CDR3 DNA sequence: TGTGCCAGTACAGTGGGGGCGCGCGGCTATGGCTACACCTTC.

J is TRBJ2-3 and V is TRBV25-1; D is possibly TRBD2 (6 bases). The germline V gene has CDR1 MGHDK and CDR2 SYGVNS. V lost 4 bases to trimming and J lost 2 bases, with 13 bases between them. CDR3 size: 15 residues. This chain's CDR3 is CASSGDSPATDTQYF. In DNA, the CDR3 is TGTGCCAGCAGTGGGGACTCCCCCGCCACAGATACGCAGTATTTT.

The gene calls are TRBV6-5 and TRBJ1-2, with 8 bases aligning to TRBD1. Germline loops: CDR1 MNHEY, CDR2 SVGAGI. This CDR3 contains 13 residues. Unmatched junction bases numbered 7, after V lost 5 bases and J lost 8 bases. This CDR3 reads CASSNGQGVGYTF. CDR3 sequence (DNA): TGTGCCAGCAGTAACGGACAGGGCGTCGGCTACACCTTC.

The chain carries TRBV27 and TRBJ2-7; D is undetermined. The CDR3 consists of 14 residues. Trimming left V 4 bases short and J 6 bases short, with 16 bases between. Germline V gene sequence: CDR1 MNHEY, CDR2 SMNVEV (reference sequence). As DNA, the CDR3 is TGTGCCAGCAGTTCTAGATGGGAAGGCGGCGAGCAGTACTTC. Amino acid sequence: CASSSRWEGGEQYF.

V gene TRBV7-8 combines with J gene TRBJ1-5; 9 bases agree with TRBD1. This CDR3 spans 15 amino acids. J lost 7 bases, V lost 0 bases, and 4 bases had no gene match. Germline V gene lookup returns CDR1 SGHVS and CDR2 FQNEAQ. DNA of the CDR3: TGTGCCAGCAGCTTAGCGACAGGGGGAGGGCAGCCCCAGCATTTT. This codes for CASSLATGGGQPQHF.

The chain carries TRBV3-1 (or the pseudogene TRBV3-2) and TRBJ1-2, with a weak D call TRBD1 (6 bases). The V and J ends lost 2 bases and 10 bases respectively, with 17 bases between them. Germline loops: CDR1 LGHDT, CDR2 YNNKEL (reference sequence). The CDR3 runs to 14 residues. For the CDR3, the DNA is TGTGCCAGCAGCCAACCGTCGGGCAGGGGCGTCTACACCTTC. It translates to CASSQPSGRGVYTF.

This chain links TRBV5-1 with TRBJ2-2; tentatively, D is TRBD1 (6 bases). Germline CDR1 and CDR2: SGHRS and YFSETQ. The V and J ends lost 9 bases and 6 bases respectively, with 15 bases between them. This CDR3 is 13 amino acids long. The CDR3 nucleotides read TGCGCCACCTCCCATCAGGGGCCCGGGGAGCTGTTTTTT. Its protein product is CATSHQGPGELFF.

J is TRBJ1-5 and V is TRBV7-2, with D uncertain. Germline V gene lookup returns CDR1 SGHTA and CDR2 FQGNSA. CDR3 length equals 15 residues. Trimming shortened V by 1 base and J by 3 bases, and 10 bases separated the two germline ends. The CDR3 here is CASSLGNQINQPQHF. The CDR3 DNA sequence: TGTGCCAGCAGCTTAGGGAACCAGATCAATCAGCCCCAGCATTTT. Combining the CDR3 with reference TRBV7-2 and TRBJ1-5 gives the whole variable domain GAGVSQSPSNKVTEKGKDVELRCDPISGHTALYWYRQSLGQGLEFLIYFQGNSAPDKSGLPSDRFSAERTGGSVSTLTIQRTQQEDSAVYLCASSLGNQINQPQHFGDGTRLSIL.

The chain is built from TRBV6-5 and TRBJ2-1, with D possibly matching TRBD2 (5 bases). CDR3 size: 11 residues. Germline CDR1 is MNHEY and CDR2 is SVGAGI. The germline V and J ends were trimmed by 7 bases and 9 bases, with 10 bases remaining between them. CDR3 region: CASMRVGEQFF. The CDR3, as DNA: TGTGCCAGCATGAGGGTTGGTGAGCAGTTCTTC.

This clone was found once. The chain employs TRBV10-1 and TRBJ2-3; TRBD2 matches 8 bases. This CDR3 contains 15 residues. With 6 bases clipped from V and 0 bases from J, the junction kept 5 bases outside the gene matches. The germline V gene encodes CDR1 WNHNN and CDR2 SYGVQD (reference sequence). CDR3 coding DNA: TGCGCCAGCAGCAAACTAGCGGCTAGCACAGATACGCAGTATTTT. Its protein is CASSKLAASTDTQYF.

V is TRBV7-2 and J is TRBJ2-1; D is unresolved. Trimming took 2 bases from V and 2 from J, leaving 10 bases between them. This CDR3 has 15 residues. Germline CDR1 SGHTA, CDR2 FQGNSA. This CDR3 reads CASSLLPSAYNEQFF. The CDR3 DNA reads as TGTGCCAGCAGCTTACTACCGTCCGCCTACAATGAGCAGTTCTTC.